A single sample gave rise to the 6 T cell receptor beta chains below, sequenced in a study of blood T cell repertoires in COVID-19. Repertoires were generated with immunoSEQ multiplex PCR, while TCRdb's copy carries only in-frame clones and drops some. The profile shows approximately 270,000 clones, approximately 83% of them singletons. The sample was peripheral blood. These receptors all stem from a person aged 70 to 85 with COVID-19, enrolled during active disease.

The chain has TRBV30 and TRBJ2-2; no firm D call. The CDR3 spans 12 residues. Germline CDR1 is GTSNPN and CDR2 is SVGIG (reference sequence). The V gene lost 0 bases and the J gene lost 7 bases, with 6 bases spanning the gap. The CDR3 nucleotides read TGTGCCTGGAGTGTTTCGGGCGGGGAGCTGTTTTTT. The encoded protein is CAWSVSGGELFF.

The chain employs TRBV3-1 (or the pseudogene TRBV3-2) and TRBJ1-6; D perhaps matches TRBD1 (5 bases). Germline V gene sequence: CDR1 LGHDT, CDR2 YNNKEL (reference sequence). The CDR3 sequence is 15 residues long. Deletions cut 3 bases from V and 11 bases from J, with 17 bases between. The CDR3 spells CASSQNGQGTTPLHF. In DNA, the CDR3 is TGTGCCAGCAGCCAGAATGGTCAGGGTACGACACCCCTCCACTTT.

DNA of the CDR3: TGCGCCAGCAGCCAAGAAGGGACTAGCGGGAGGTACGAGCAGTACTTC. Translating it yields CASSQEGTSGRYEQYF. The chain combines TRBV4-3 with TRBJ2-7; TRBD2 matches 15 bases. The junction had 1 base not matched to a gene; V was cut back by 0 bases and J by 4 bases. From germline, CDR1 is LGHNA and CDR2 YSLEER. CDR3 length equals 16 residues.

V is TRBV2 and J is TRBJ1-2; weak D call: TRBD1 (6 bases). Germline values: CDR1 SNHLY, CDR2 FYNNEI. This CDR3 is built from 14 residues. Trimming left V 4 bases short and J 7 bases short, with 16 bases between. CDR3 DNA sequence: TGTGCCAGCAGTGTCGGGACACCGGCTGGTGGCTACACCTTC. Translated: CASSVGTPAGGYTF. The variable domain in full, completed from reference TRBV2 and TRBJ1-2, reads EPEVTQTPSHQVTQMGQEVILRCVPISNHLYFYWYRQILGQKVEFLVSFYNNEISEKSEIFDDQFSVERPDGSNFTLKIRSTKLEDSAMYFCASSVGTPAGGYTFGSGTRLTVV.

The chain joins TRBV5-6 to TRBJ2-2; 7 nucleotides agree with TRBD1. V gave up 7 bases and J gave up 2 bases; unmatched junction bases: 14. CDR3 length: 17 amino acids. CDR1 and CDR2 (germline): SGHDT, YYEEEE. As DNA, the CDR3 is TGTGCCAGCTCGCCTACACCCGGGACAGAAAACACCGGGGAGCTGTTTTTT. Protein sequence: CASSPTPGTENTGELFF.

The chain couples TRBV11-1 to TRBJ1-2; D remains ambiguous. V gave up 5 bases and J gave up 2 bases, with 12 bases separating them. In germline, CDR1 is SGHAT, CDR2 FQDESV (reference sequence). The CDR3 has 14 amino acids. The CDR3 sequence: CASSLNSWNYGYTF. As DNA, the CDR3 is TGTGCCAGCAGCCTCAACAGTTGGAACTATGGCTACACCTTC.